The entry below gives a single T cell receptor beta chain sequence along with its context. Its antigen is currently unknown. Sequencing used immunoSEQ multiplex PCR; TCRdb keeps in-frame clones, though not all of them. The table lists 200,000 to 250,000 clones, around four fifths of them singletons. CDR1 SGHNT and CDR2 YENEEA come from the germline V gene. The CDR3 is 14 amino acids. V lost 5 bases and J lost 4, with 12 bases in between. This sample was included in a study of cytomegalovirus exposure and HLA in healthy donors. General study points: The study recorded about 150 TCR beta chains that were cytomegalovirus-associated. In vitro experiments confirmed that three CMV-associated chains were specific for CMV antigens. Rare sequences made up most TCRs, while some public TCRs were found in many donors.

The donors were members of the validation cohort, which comprised more than 90 subjects and was separate from the first cohort of 666 subjects. The receptor was derived from a woman aged 25 to 39 in good health and CMV-seropositive. Sequenced input: PBMCs. The V call is TRBV11-3, the J call TRBJ1-3; D not resolved. The CDR3 DNA is TGTGCCAGCAGCCGGGGTCTCCCCGGAAACACCATATATTTT. Encoded protein: CASSRGLPGNTIYF.